Included here is one T cell receptor beta chain sequence, with context. This sample is part of a study of T cell responses to AZD1222 COVID-19 vaccine. Sequencing used immunoSEQ multiplex PCR; TCRdb keeps in-frame clones, though not all of them. The repertoire consists of some 150,000 clones, with roughly 88% occurring once and the leading ten covering about 8%. The sample here was peripheral blood, taken on day 0 of AZD1222 vaccination. This TCR was recovered from an adult in good health.

Written as DNA, the CDR3 is TGCGCCAGCAGCGGGGACAGGGTCACTGAAGCTTTCTTT. Amino acids: CASSGDRVTEAFF. The chain has TRBV5-1 and TRBJ1-1; TRBD1 matches 9 bases. J was trimmed by 4 bases and V by 4 bases; bases with no gene match: 2. Per the germline V gene, CDR1 is SGHRS and CDR2 is YFSETQ. The CDR3 length is 13 residues.